This T cell receptor (beta chain) appears in the sequencing data of a study of blood T cell repertoires in COVID-19. The authors' processing: For nucleated cells, counts were estimated from reference gene primer amplification. The protocol was immunoSEQ multiplex PCR, while the TCRdb copy is restricted to in-frame clones and leaves out a portion. V, J and clone size are those of that table, while D and trimming were read from the DNA. This table has 70,000 to 100,000 clones, about 88% appearing once. The TCR comes from a woman of 80 years or more with acute or convalescent COVID-19. Sequences were obtained from peripheral blood.

The CDR3 DNA sequence: TGTGCCAGCAGTGACCGGACAGGGGTGGACACCATATATTTT. Encoded protein: CASSDRTGVDTIYF. This rearrangement joins TRBV6-1 to TRBJ1-3, with 9 bases lining up with TRBD1. The CDR3 is 14 residues long. Germline V gene lookup returns CDR1 MNHNS and CDR2 SASEGT. V was pared by 3 bases and J by 8 bases, with 5 bases of the junction left unmatched.